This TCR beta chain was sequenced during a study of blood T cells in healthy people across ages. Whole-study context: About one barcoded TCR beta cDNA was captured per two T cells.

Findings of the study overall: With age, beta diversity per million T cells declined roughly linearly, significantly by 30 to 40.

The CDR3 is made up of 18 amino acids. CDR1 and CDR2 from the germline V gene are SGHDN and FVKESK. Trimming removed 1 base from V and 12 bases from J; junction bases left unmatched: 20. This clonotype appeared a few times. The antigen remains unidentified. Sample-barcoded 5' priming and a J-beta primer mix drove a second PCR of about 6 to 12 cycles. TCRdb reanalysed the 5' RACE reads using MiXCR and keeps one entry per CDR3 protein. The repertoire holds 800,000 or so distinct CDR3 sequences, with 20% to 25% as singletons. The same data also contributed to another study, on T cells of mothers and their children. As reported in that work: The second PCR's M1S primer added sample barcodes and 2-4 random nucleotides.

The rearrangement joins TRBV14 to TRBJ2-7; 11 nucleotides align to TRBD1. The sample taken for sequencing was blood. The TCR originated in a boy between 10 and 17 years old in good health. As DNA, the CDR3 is TGTGCCAGCAGCCAAGTTCCGATACAGGGGACAGGGGGTCTTCGTCTGTACTTC. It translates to CASSQVPIQGTGGLRLYF.